The 29 T cell receptor beta chains in this list originate from one sample, sequenced in a study of graft-versus-host responses after intestinal transplantation. The method was immunoSEQ multiplex PCR; TCRdb's version includes in-frame clones alone and lacks a portion of them. The sample carries roughly 100,000 clones, 90% to 95% recorded once. These receptors' targets are unknown. The sequenced sample was unstimulated CD8+ T cells sorted from spleen or lymph node cells, obtained before intestinal transplant. These receptors all stem from a human donor who received an intestinal transplant.

This clone has just a few counts. The chain couples TRBV7-9 to TRBJ2-7; 9 nucleotides align to TRBD1. Per germline, CDR1 SEHNR and CDR2 FQNEAQ (reference sequence). V lost 5 bases, J lost 3 bases, and 5 bases stayed unmatched. This CDR3 is 14 amino acids long. CDR3 region: CASSHRDRDYEQYF. The CDR3 bases are TGTGCCAGCAGCCACCGGGACAGGGACTACGAGCAGTACTTC.

This rearrangement joins TRBV6-4 to TRBJ2-1; TRBD2 matches 7 bases. Germline V gene lookup returns CDR1 MRHNA and CDR2 SNTAGT. The CDR3 extends over 15 amino acids. V shed 5 bases, J shed 1 base, and the junction held 5 bases outside the gene matches. The CDR3 coding sequence is TGTGCCAGCAGTCCTAGCGGCCGATCCTACAATGAGCAGTTCTTC. This encodes CASSPSGRSYNEQFF.

The genes are TRBV4-1 and TRBJ2-3, with 11 bases fitting TRBD2. This CDR3 spans 19 amino acids. Per the germline V gene, CDR1 is MGHRA and CDR2 is YSYEKL. The V and J ends lost 1 base and 6 bases, in that order; junction bases with no gene match: 15. The CDR3 region is CASSQVGPEVAGGQDTQYF. The CDR3 DNA sequence: TGCGCCAGCAGCCAAGTGGGCCCGGAGGTAGCGGGGGGGCAGGATACGCAGTATTTT.

V gene TRBV4-1 combines with J gene TRBJ1-3; possible D gene TRBD1, 5 bases. From germline, CDR1 is MGHRA and CDR2 YSYEKL. This CDR3 is built from 17 residues. Trimming stripped 1 base from V and 1 base from J, with 14 bases between. CDR3 sequence: CASSQVPTESSGNTIYF. CDR3 DNA sequence: TGCGCCAGCAGCCAAGTCCCGACAGAGTCTTCTGGAAACACCATATATTTT.

This chain uses TRBV7-9 with TRBJ2-7; no clear D gene. The V gene's germline CDR1 is SEHNR and CDR2 FQNEAQ (reference sequence). CDR3 length: 12 residues. The ends were cut back, 3 bases at V and 5 bases at J, with 8 bases in the middle. The CDR3 loop reads CASSFAIDEQYF. The CDR3 DNA sequence: TGTGCCAGCAGCTTTGCAATAGACGAGCAGTACTTC.

V and J are TRBV5-3 and TRBJ1-5; possibly TRBD1 for D (6 bases). TRBV5-3 is designated an ORF whose function remains uncertain. Trimming pared 4 bases from V and 6 bases from J, leaving 20 bases between. The length of the CDR3 is 16 residues. This chain's CDR3 is CARSAGNRAGVQPQHF. The CDR3 DNA sequence: TGTGCCAGAAGCGCGGGGAACAGGGCTGGGGTTCAGCCCCAGCATTTT.

The chain has TRBV2 and TRBJ1-2; unclear D gene. V was clipped by 0 bases and J by 2 bases, with 7 bases between them. The CDR3 is 14 amino acids. CDR1 is SNHLY, CDR2 FYNNEI, per germline. This CDR3 reads CASSEAPGNYGYTF. The DNA for the CDR3 is TGTGCCAGCAGTGAAGCGCCAGGAAACTATGGCTACACCTTC. Full variable domain (remainder filled in from reference TRBV2 and TRBJ1-2): EPEVTQTPSHQVTQMGQEVILRCVPISNHLYFYWYRQILGQKVEFLVSFYNNEISEKSEIFDDQFSVERPDGSNFTLKIRSTKLEDSAMYFCASSEAPGNYGYTFGSGTRLTVV.

The V gene is TRBV4-1, the J gene TRBJ2-7, with D tentatively TRBD1 or TRBD2 (5 bases each). Per germline, CDR1 MGHRA and CDR2 YSYEKL. CDR3 size: 14 residues. V was pared by 0 bases and J by 6 bases, with 12 bases between. The CDR3 nucleotides are TGCGCCAGCAGCCAAGATTTTTTTGGGGGCGAGCAGTACTTC. It codes for CASSQDFFGGEQYF.

The J gene is TRBJ1-1, the V gene TRBV6-1; no clear D. CDR3 length: 16 residues. Per the germline V gene, CDR1 is MNHNS and CDR2 is SASEGT. The germline V and J ends were trimmed by 3 bases and 0 bases, with 14 bases remaining between them. DNA for the CDR3: TGTGCCAGCAGTGATGAGGCAGGAGCCATGAACACTGAAGCTTTCTTT. Protein product: CASSDEAGAMNTEAFF.

The chain has TRBV7-9 and TRBJ1-1; D ambiguous. The CDR3 runs 15 residues. CDR1 and CDR2 (germline): SEHNR, FQNEAQ (reference sequence). V was trimmed by 0 bases and J by 3 bases, leaving 11 bases between them. The CDR3 spells CASSLAGTRDTEAFF. DNA for the CDR3: TGTGCCAGCAGCTTAGCTGGCACCCGGGACACTGAAGCTTTCTTT.

V gene TRBV5-6 combines with J gene TRBJ2-1; 7 bases agree with TRBD1. The length of the CDR3 is 15 residues. Germline loops: CDR1 SGHDT, CDR2 YYEEEE. With V trimmed by 4 bases and J by 5 bases, 9 bases remained unmatched. CDR3 in amino acids: CASSLWTGSNNEQFF. The DNA of the CDR3 is TGTGCCAGCAGCCTCTGGACAGGATCAAACAATGAGCAGTTCTTC.

The CDR3 is CASSGSGGAVGDTQYF. The CDR3 DNA is TGTGCCAGCAGCGGTAGCGGGGGGGCCGTTGGAGATACGCAGTATTTT. The chain combines TRBV9 with TRBJ2-3, with 11 bases lining up with TRBD2. Per the germline V gene, CDR1 is SGDLS and CDR2 is YYNGEE. V shed 3 bases and J 5 bases; nucleotides not matched to a gene: 8. The CDR3 is 16 amino acids.

The V gene is TRBV9, the J gene TRBJ2-3; TRBD1 might be the D (6 bases). The CDR3 contains 16 residues. Germline CDR1 SGDLS, CDR2 YYNGEE. Trimming pared 0 bases from V and 5 bases from J, leaving 16 bases between. CDR3 bases: TGTGCCAGCAGCGTAGCTAGCAGGGGATCAGGAGATACGCAGTATTTT. Its protein is CASSVASRGSGDTQYF.

This clone has just one count. The genes are TRBV6-5 and TRBJ1-1, with D possibly TRBD1 on 6 matching bases. The CDR3 runs to 16 residues. In germline, CDR1 is MNHEY, CDR2 SVGAGI. Trimming stripped 0 bases from V and 4 bases from J, with 15 bases between. This CDR3 reads CASSYSGEQGSTEAFF. The DNA for the CDR3 is TGTGCCAGCAGTTACTCGGGAGAGCAGGGGAGCACTGAAGCTTTCTTT.

J is TRBJ2-1 and V is TRBV9; the match to TRBD2 covers 15 bases. This CDR3 is 17 amino acids long. Germline CDR1 reads SGDLS; CDR2 reads YYNGEE. With V trimmed by 0 bases and J by 9 bases, 7 bases remained unmatched. Here the CDR3 reads CASSVARTSGGAGEQFF. The CDR3 bases are TGTGCCAGCAGCGTAGCTAGGACTAGCGGGGGGGCCGGTGAGCAGTTCTTC.

For the CDR3, the DNA is TGTGCCAGTAGTGGACGTCGTAGCGGGGTCTATACGCAGTATTTT. It yields the protein CASSGRRSGVYTQYF. The V call is TRBV19, the J call TRBJ2-3, with 8 bases aligning to TRBD2. Per the germline V gene, CDR1 is LNHDA and CDR2 is SQIVND (reference sequence). This CDR3 spans 15 amino acids. J gave up 7 bases and V 5 bases, and 11 bases lay outside the gene matches. The full variable domain, rest sourced from reference TRBV19 and TRBJ2-3, is DGGITQSPKYLFRKEGQNVTLSCEQNLNHDAMYWYRQDPGQGLRLIYYSQIVNDFQKGDIAEGYSVSREKKESFPLTVTSAQKNPTAFYLCASSGRRSGVYTQYFGPGTRLTVL.

The CDR3 is CASSWDRPYGYTF. For the CDR3, the DNA is TGCGCCAGCAGCTGGGACAGACCCTATGGCTACACCTTC. The rearrangement links TRBV5-1 to TRBJ1-2; 7 nucleotides agree with TRBD1. The V gene end was trimmed by 3 bases and the J gene end by 4 bases; junction bases not matched to a gene: 3. From germline, CDR1 is SGHRS and CDR2 YFSETQ. The CDR3 sequence is 13 residues long.

This chain joins TRBV5-1 and TRBJ2-6, with a tentative D call TRBD1 (6 bases). Trimming shortened V by 0 bases and J by 0 bases, and 25 bases separated the two germline ends. The CDR3 has 22 residues. Germline CDR1 is SGHRS and CDR2 is YFSETQ. The CDR3 is CASSLVYLEDRPTLSGANVLTF. CDR3 in DNA: TGCGCCAGCAGCTTGGTGTATCTGGAGGACAGACCTACTCTCTCTGGGGCCAACGTCCTGACTTTC.

To note about this clone: The sample holds other DNA sequences that translate to the same CDR3. This sequence joins TRBV7-9 and TRBJ2-1, with 7 nucleotides matching TRBD2. Trimming at V came to 5 bases and at J to 16 bases, leaving 11 bases not matched to a gene. Germline V gene sequence: CDR1 SEHNR, CDR2 FQNEAQ (reference sequence). The length of the CDR3 is 12 residues. CDR3 sequence reads: CASSPKWGGTFF. CDR3 nucleotides: TGTGCCAGCAGCCCCAAATGGGGGGGTACATTCTTC. The variable domain in full, with the rest retrieved from reference TRBV7-9 and TRBJ2-1, is DTGVSQNPRHKITKRGQNVTFRCDPISEHNRLYWYRQTLGQGPEFLTYFQNEAQLEKSRLLSDRFSAERPKGSFSTLEIQRTEQGDSAMYLCASSPKWGGTFFGPGTRLTVL.

This clone has a single count. CDR3 bases: TGTGCCAGCAGCAACGGGACATACATTAACTATGGCTACACCTTC. Its protein product is CASSNGTYINYGYTF. The chain has TRBV6-1 and TRBJ1-2; D may be TRBD1 (6 bases). The CDR3 contains 15 residues. Germline V gene lookup returns CDR1 MNHNS and CDR2 SASEGT. With 6 bases removed from V and 1 base from J, the gap between germline ends came to 15 bases.

This chain uses TRBV19 with TRBJ1-1, with no clear D. The CDR3 contains 12 residues. V lost 8 bases and J lost 1, with 8 bases in between. CDR1 is LNHDA and CDR2 is SQIVND in the germline V gene (reference sequence). The CDR3 region is CASAPGNTEAFF. For the CDR3, the DNA is TGTGCCAGTGCCCCGGGGAACACTGAAGCTTTCTTT.

V gene TRBV19 combines with J gene TRBJ1-2; tentatively, D is TRBD1 (5 bases). Per the germline V gene, CDR1 is LNHDA and CDR2 is SQIVND (reference sequence). V was shortened by 7 bases and J by 8 bases, with 17 bases between the two germline ends. The CDR3 runs 13 residues. CDR3 loop: CASTITDSLGYTF. The CDR3 DNA follows: TGTGCCAGTACCATCACCGACAGCCTGGGCTACACCTTC.

The chain has TRBV4-1 and TRBJ2-7; the D gene could be TRBD1 or TRBD2 (5 bases each). Germline V CDR1 and CDR2: MGHRA, YSYEKL. V was cut by 4 bases and J by 4 bases, with 14 bases left in between. This CDR3 contains 14 residues. CDR3 nucleotide sequence: TGCGCCAGCAGCCCCCGAGGGGCCCCATACGAGCAGTACTTC. Translation gives CASSPRGAPYEQYF.

The chain links TRBV7-9 to TRBJ1-1, with D hard to call. Germline V gene data show CDR1 as SEHNR and CDR2 as FQNEAQ (reference sequence). V lost 1 base, J lost 4 bases, and 10 bases lay in between. There are 14 residues in the CDR3. The CDR3 DNA sequence: TGTGCCAGCAGCTTAGAGGGTCCCTCCACTGAAGCTTTCTTT. Its protein is CASSLEGPSTEAFF.

This sequence joins TRBV5-4 and TRBJ2-3; 8 bases are a match to TRBD2. The CDR3 is made up of 15 amino acids. Trimming at V came to 0 bases and at J to 3 bases, leaving 3 bases not matched to a gene. Germline assignment: CDR1 SGHNT and CDR2 YYREEE (reference sequence). The CDR3 here is CASSLVPSGTDTQYF. DNA of the CDR3: TGTGCCAGCAGCTTGGTACCTAGCGGGACAGATACGCAGTATTTT.

The chain links TRBV5-4 to TRBJ1-5; D is undetermined. This CDR3 contains 13 residues. CDR1 is SGHNT, CDR2 YYREEE, per germline (reference sequence). V was cut by 4 bases and J by 4 bases, with 9 bases left in between. The CDR3 loop is CASSTSPNQPQHF. CDR3 in DNA: TGTGCCAGCAGCACCAGCCCAAATCAGCCCCAGCATTTT.

This clone was counted a single time. The CDR3 DNA reads as TGCAGCGTTTCGGACGGACACACCGGGGAGCTGTTTTTT. Translated, it gives CSVSDGHTGELFF. The chain joins TRBV29-1 to TRBJ2-2; D uncertain. V shed 5 bases and J shed 3 bases, with 10 bases lying between them. In germline, CDR1 is SQVTM, CDR2 ANQGSEA. The CDR3 is 13 amino acids.

The chain carries TRBV19 and TRBJ1-6; the D is unclear. Germline-derived CDR1 and CDR2 are LNHDA and SQIVND (reference sequence). This CDR3 region has 15 residues. V was pared by 0 bases and J by 9 bases, with 12 bases between. CDR3 protein: CASSIDPPGGSPLHF. DNA for the CDR3: TGTGCCAGTAGTATAGATCCTCCAGGAGGTTCACCCCTCCACTTT.

This clone appeared once. The chain uses TRBV4-1 and TRBJ1-1; D might be TRBD1 (5 bases). Trimming left V 1 base short and J 3 bases short, with 21 bases between. Germline CDR1 is MGHRA and CDR2 is YSYEKL. This CDR3 has 18 amino acids. CDR3 in amino acids: CASSQVSTGGIGDTEAFF. CDR3 DNA: TGCGCCAGCAGCCAAGTCTCAACGGGGGGAATAGGGGACACTGAAGCTTTCTTT.